Shown below are 8 T cell receptor beta chains from a single sample sequenced in a study of T cells expressing NK-cell markers. TCRdb reprocessed the 5' RACE reads and keeps a single row for each CDR3 protein, giving no DNA. This sample's table reports 300,000 to 500,000 distinct CDR3 sequences. The sample comprised blood T cells: a sorted CD56 or NKG2C T cell subset, CD4+ or CD8+ T cells, or bulk PBMC T cells (not recorded which). These receptors were collected from a woman between 50 and 59 years old in good health.

The V gene is TRBV11-3, the J gene TRBJ2-2; the D call from TCRdb, TRBD1, cannot be confirmed without DNA. The CDR3 spans 21 residues. Germline-derived CDR1 and CDR2 are SGHNT and YENEEA. The CDR3 loop reads CASSFPFREPGRRANTGELFF.

The rearrangement links TRBV11-1 to TRBJ2-7. Per germline, CDR1 SGHAT and CDR2 FQDESV (reference sequence). The CDR3 length is 12 residues. The CDR3 sequence: CASSGNSYEQYF.

This chain uses TRBV6-6 with TRBJ1-1; checking the TCRdb D call of TRBD1 is not possible without DNA. The germline CDR1 and CDR2 sequences are MNHNY and SVGAGI (reference sequence). The CDR3 runs 14 residues. The CDR3 loop is CASSYSSGTAGAFF.

This chain joins TRBV4-1 and TRBJ2-1. This CDR3 region has 15 residues. CDR1 is MGHRA and CDR2 is YSYEKL in the germline V gene. The CDR3 loop is CASSQLTGVYNEQFF.

The V gene is TRBV6-5, the J gene TRBJ1-2. From germline, CDR1 is MNHEY and CDR2 SVGAGI. There are 13 residues in the CDR3. The CDR3: CASSPHPTYGYTF.

The chain combines TRBV5-1 with TRBJ2-5; TCRdb picks TRBD1, but there is no DNA to check that call. The CDR3 totals 20 residues. The germline CDR1 and CDR2 sequences are SGHRS and YFSETQ. The CDR3 reads CASSSFRDRGPKGDQETQYF. Combining the CDR3 with reference TRBV5-1 and TRBJ2-5 gives the whole variable domain KAGVTQTPRYLIKTRGQQVTLSCSPISGHRSVSWYQQTPGQGLQFLFEYFSETQRNKGNFPGRFSGRQFSNSRSEMNVSTLELGDSALYLCASSSFRDRGPKGDQETQYFGPGTRLLVL.

The V call is TRBV11-2, the J call TRBJ2-5; TCRdb calls TRBD1, which cannot be checked without DNA. CDR1 SGHAT and CDR2 FQNNGV come from the germline V gene. The CDR3 length is 16 residues. CDR3 protein: CASSLDGDRGYETQYF. Complete variable domain (other parts from reference TRBV11-2 and TRBJ2-5): EAGVAQSPRYKIIEKRQSVAFWCNPISGHATLYWYQQILGQGPKLLIQFQNNGVVDDSQLPKDRFSAERLKGVDSTLKIQPAKLEDSAVYLCASSLDGDRGYETQYFGPGTRLLVL.

Here the CDR3 reads CAWSVGLAGGSRRPGELFF. The rearrangement links TRBV30 to TRBJ2-2; the D gene TCRdb calls, TRBD2, cannot be checked with no DNA. CDR1 is GTSNPN and CDR2 is SVGIG in the germline V gene (reference sequence). The CDR3 loop spans 19 amino acids.